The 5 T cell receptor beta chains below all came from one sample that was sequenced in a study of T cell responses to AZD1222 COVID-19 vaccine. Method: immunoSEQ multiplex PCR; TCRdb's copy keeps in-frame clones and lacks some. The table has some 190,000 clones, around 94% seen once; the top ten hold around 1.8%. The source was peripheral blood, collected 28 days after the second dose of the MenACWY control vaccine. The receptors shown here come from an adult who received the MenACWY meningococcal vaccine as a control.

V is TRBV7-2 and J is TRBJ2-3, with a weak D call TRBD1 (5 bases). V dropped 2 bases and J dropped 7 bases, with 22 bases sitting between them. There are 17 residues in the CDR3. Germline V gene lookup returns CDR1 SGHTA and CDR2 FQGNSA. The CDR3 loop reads CASSLKFDRVSTHTQYF. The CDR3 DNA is TGTGCCAGCAGCTTAAAGTTTGACAGAGTGTCCACGCATACGCAGTATTTT.

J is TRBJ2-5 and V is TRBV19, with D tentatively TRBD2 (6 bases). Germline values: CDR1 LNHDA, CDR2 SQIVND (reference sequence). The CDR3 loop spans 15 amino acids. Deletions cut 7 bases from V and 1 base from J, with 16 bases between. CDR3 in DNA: TGTGCCAGTAACTTGGGGGAGCGGGTCCAAGAGACCCAGTACTTC. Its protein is CASNLGERVQETQYF.

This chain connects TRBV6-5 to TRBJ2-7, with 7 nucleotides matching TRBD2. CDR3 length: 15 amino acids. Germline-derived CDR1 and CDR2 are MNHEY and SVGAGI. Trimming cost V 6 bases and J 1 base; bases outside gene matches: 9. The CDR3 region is CASRGSLAASYEQYF. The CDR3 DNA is TGTGCCAGCAGGGGCTCCCTAGCGGCATCCTACGAGCAGTACTTC.

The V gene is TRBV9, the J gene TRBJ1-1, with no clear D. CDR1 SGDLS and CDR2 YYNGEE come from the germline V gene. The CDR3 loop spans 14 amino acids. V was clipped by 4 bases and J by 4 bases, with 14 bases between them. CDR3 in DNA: TGTGCCAGCAGCTCACAAGCGGGTAGCACTGAAGCTTTCTTT. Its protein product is CASSSQAGSTEAFF. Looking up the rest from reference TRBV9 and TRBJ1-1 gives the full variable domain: DSGVTQTPKHLITATGQRVTLRCSPRSGDLSVYWYQQSLDQGLQFLIQYYNGEERAKGNILERFSAQQFPDLHSELNLSSLELGDSALYFCASSSQAGSTEAFFGQGTRLTVV.

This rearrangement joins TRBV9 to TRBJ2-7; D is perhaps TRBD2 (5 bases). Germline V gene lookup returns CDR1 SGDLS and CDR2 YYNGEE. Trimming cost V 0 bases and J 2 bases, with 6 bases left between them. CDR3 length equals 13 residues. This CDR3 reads CASSVGETYEQYF. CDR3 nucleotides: TGTGCCAGCAGCGTAGGGGAGACCTACGAGCAGTACTTC.